These T cell receptor beta chains were read from a single sample in a study of T cells in Graves' hyperthyroidism and ophthalmopathy. Using its own MiXCR run on the multiplex PCR reads, TCRdb lists one record per CDR3 protein. The sample has more than 300,000 distinct CDR3 sequences, about 15% seen once. The sample comprised blood. All receptors come from a woman under 40 with Graves' hyperthyroidism that later progressed to Graves' ophthalmopathy. Both conserved end residues are trimmed from each CDR3.

v_gene	CDR3aa
TRBV6-8	ASRPKRDNSSSYNSPLH
TRBV28	ASSFPFRNRGNYGYT
TRBV2	ASSESVGDTQY
TRBV3-1	ASSQVGTGVY
TRBV4-2	ASSQESTSAYNEQF
TRBV2	ASSPQGASYEQY
TRBV2	ASTHPGAGGGTDTQY
TRBV5-1	ASREAVNTEAF
TRBV6-5	ASSYGRDFYNEQF
TRBV3-1	ASTPEMVGGGTEAF
TRBV7-2	ASSLGTGTPAIEQF
TRBV27	ASSLAVDSNYGYT
TRBV19	ASSMWVNTEAF
TRBV20-1	SARSAGGNNEQF
TRBV28	ASSLSRDRTRNEQY
TRBV27	ASKELFAETQY
TRBV2	AGSRAQGETQY
TRBV6-1	ASRRTGQETQY
TRBV11-2	ASSLDRGDYEQY
TRBV24-1	ATSDLVRYRDPEQY
TRBV27	ASSLSGQGSYYGYT
TRBV14	ASSQMDEQF
TRBV25-1	ASSGPVHEQY
TRBV15	ATSRRQVLIGDSGNTIY
TRBV20-1	SASRFPFGDQY
TRBV7-9	ASSWDSMNTEAF
TRBV12-3/TRBV12-4	ASSPFSLSSYEQY
TRBV20-1	SARGDFKVAEAF
TRBV3-1	ASSQVPGAGSPLH
TRBV20-1	SARAQEGTLYEQY
TRBV10-3	AISETSSYSNEQF
TRBV6-1	ASSGGSAYGYT
TRBV20-1	SARDPRGNNEQF
TRBV19	ASSIGGSEYTEAF
TRBV24-1	ATSVGGFGSNQPQH
TRBV12-3/TRBV12-4	ASRVTSGGYNEQF
TRBV15	ATSRGGQGKEKLF
TRBV3-1	ASSQSGLKAYEQY
TRBV10-3	AISGPAGFYNEQF
TRBV18	ASSPVGLAGELF
TRBV5-4	ASSARGGAGETQY
TRBV10-3	AIMEGEQTQNTEAF
TRBV20-1	SARVRGEKLF
TRBV4-2	ASSQDQVRAGANVLT
TRBV19	ASSIRGRRGSGETQY
TRBV6-1	ATVQKRDSGYT
TRBV10-1	ASSEDRGRTEAF
TRBV29-1	SVERSSGSLDTQY